This T cell receptor (beta chain) came from a study of blood T cell repertoires in COVID-19. Across the whole study: The origin of the acute and convalescent COVID-19 samples was the United States, Italy and Spain.

The authors' processing: Cell counts per sample came from amplifying reference gene primers. Generated by immunoSEQ multiplex PCR, the TCRdb table keeps only in-frame clones and is missing some. The V and J calls and clone size are taken from that table; D and trimming were inferred from the DNA. Among 70,000 to 85,000 clones listed, just over 85% were seen once. This CDR3 is 15 amino acids long. Germline V gene sequence: CDR1 MDHEN, CDR2 SYDVKM. V lost 6 bases to trimming and J lost 2 bases; unmatched junction nucleotides: 5. The rearrangement links TRBV28 to TRBJ1-4; TRBD1 agrees at 8 bases. The receptor was isolated from a woman of 80 years or more in a cohort sampled during active or convalescent COVID-19. The specimen sequenced was peripheral blood. The CDR3 reads CASRWQGATNEKLFF. In DNA, the CDR3 is TGTGCCAGCAGGTGGCAGGGGGCTACTAATGAAAAACTGTTTTTT.